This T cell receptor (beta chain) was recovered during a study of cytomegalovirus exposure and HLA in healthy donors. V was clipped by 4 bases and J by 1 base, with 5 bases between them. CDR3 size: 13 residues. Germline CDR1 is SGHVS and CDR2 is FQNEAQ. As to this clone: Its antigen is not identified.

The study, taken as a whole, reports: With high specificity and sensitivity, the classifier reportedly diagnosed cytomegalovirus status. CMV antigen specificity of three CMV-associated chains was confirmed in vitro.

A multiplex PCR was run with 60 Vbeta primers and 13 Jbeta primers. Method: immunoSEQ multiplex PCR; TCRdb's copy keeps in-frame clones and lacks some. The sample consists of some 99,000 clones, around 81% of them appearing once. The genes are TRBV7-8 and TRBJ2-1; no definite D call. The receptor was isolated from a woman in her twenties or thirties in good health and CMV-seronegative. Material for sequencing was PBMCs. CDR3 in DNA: TGTGCCAGCAGCTCCCAGTCCTACAATGAGCAGTTCTTC. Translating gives CASSSQSYNEQFF.